The text below deals with one TCR beta chain. Its recognized antigen is unknown. Per-nucleotide qualities are absent, and no much larger clonotype sits a single base away. The germline V gene encodes CDR1 GTSNPN and CDR2 SVGIG (reference sequence). V has 8 bases trimmed and J has 0 bases trimmed; junction bases matching no gene number 3. The CDR3, cysteine through phenylalanine, is 13 amino acids long. Only CDR3 DNA remains: 39 bases, in frame from the first base. This entry belongs to a study of tumor T cells in aggressive B-cell lymphoma (TCRdb year 2017). The library came from the immunoSEQ multiplex PCR assay. TCRdb took this table from immuneACCESS and kept in-frame rearrangements with V and J called. Such tables lack part of the clones; where checked against another copy, unresolved V genes explain under half of the gap, and the rest is unexplained. The table for this sample lists around 6,100 clones; approximately 88% of them were counted only once. Of the sample, 2.5% to 4% falls within the top ten clones.

Here the chain combines TRBV30 and TRBJ1-1, and 10 bases in between align with TRBD1. What was sequenced was tumor tissue. The sequence was obtained from an adult with diffuse large B cell lymphoma. Some clones in this sample may be carry-over from other donors' samples. The DNA reads as follows: TGTGCCGGGGACAGGGGATTGAACACTGAAGCTTTCTTT. Its translation is CAGDRGLNTEAFF. The entire variable domain, with the stretches around the CDR3 drawn from the reference TRBV30 and TRBJ1-1 proteins, is SQTIHQWPATLVQPVGSPLSLECTVEGTSNPNLYWYRQAAGRGLQLLFYSVGIGQISSEVPQNLSASRPQDRQFILSSKKLLLSDSGFYLCAGDRGLNTEAFFGQGTRLTVV.